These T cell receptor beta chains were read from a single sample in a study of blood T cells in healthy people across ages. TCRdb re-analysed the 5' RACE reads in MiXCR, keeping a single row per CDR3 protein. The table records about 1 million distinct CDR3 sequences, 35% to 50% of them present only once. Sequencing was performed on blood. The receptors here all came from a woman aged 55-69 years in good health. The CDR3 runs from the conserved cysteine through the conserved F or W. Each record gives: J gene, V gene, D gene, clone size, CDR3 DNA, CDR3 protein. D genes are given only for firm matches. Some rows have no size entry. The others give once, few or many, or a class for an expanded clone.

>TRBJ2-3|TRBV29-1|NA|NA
TGCAGCCTTGAACGGCGGCCCGGCGAAAGCACAGATACGCAGTATTTT
CSLERRPGESTDTQYF
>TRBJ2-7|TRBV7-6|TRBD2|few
TGTGCCAGCAGCCCCGGGACTAGCGGGACCCACGAGCAGTACTTC
CASSPGTSGTHEQYF
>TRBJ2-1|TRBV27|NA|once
TGTGCCAGCAGCAATAGTTTCCTTTTAACGGGAGCCTTTGATGAGCAGTTCTTC
CASSNSFLLTGAFDEQFF
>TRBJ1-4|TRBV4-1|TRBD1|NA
TGCGCCAGCAGCCAAGACGTAACAGGGGATGAAAAACTGTTTTTT
CASSQDVTGDEKLFF
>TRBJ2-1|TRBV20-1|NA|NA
TGCAGTGCTAGTTTGACGGGATCCTACAATGAGCAGTTCTTC
CSASLTGSYNEQFF
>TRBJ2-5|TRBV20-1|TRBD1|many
TGCAGTGCTACAACCCGGACAGGGCTGGGAGAGACCCAGTACTTC
CSATTRTGLGETQYF
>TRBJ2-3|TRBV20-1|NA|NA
TGCAGTGTCTTGTCTGGCCGCACAGATACGCAGTATTTT
CSVLSGRTDTQYF
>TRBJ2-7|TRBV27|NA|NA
TGTGCCAGCAGTTTAGAGAGCGGAGGGGCCTACGAGCAGTACTTC
CASSLESGGAYEQYF
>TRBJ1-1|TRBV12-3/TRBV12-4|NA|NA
TGTGCCAGCATCCCCGCGGACACTGAAGCTTTCTTT
CASIPADTEAFF
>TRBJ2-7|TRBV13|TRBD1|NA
TGTGCCAGCAGCCCGGAGAACAGGGGGGCCTACGAGCAGTACTTC
CASSPENRGAYEQYF
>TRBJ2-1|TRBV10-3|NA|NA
TGTGCCATCAGCTCGGGGTTGTCAAAGGGTAATGAGCAGTTCTTC
CAISSGLSKGNEQFF
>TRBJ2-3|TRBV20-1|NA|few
TGCAGTGCTAGAGAGGGGAGGAGGCCAGGGGATACGCAGTATTTT
CSAREGRRPGDTQYF
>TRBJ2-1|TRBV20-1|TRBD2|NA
TGCAGTGCTAGAGGACGACTAGCGCTTGGGGAGCAGTTCTTC
CSARGRLALGEQFF
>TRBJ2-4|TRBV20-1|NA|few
TGCAGTGCTAGGCTTCCAGATTTAAAAAACATTCAGTACTTC
CSARLPDLKNIQYF